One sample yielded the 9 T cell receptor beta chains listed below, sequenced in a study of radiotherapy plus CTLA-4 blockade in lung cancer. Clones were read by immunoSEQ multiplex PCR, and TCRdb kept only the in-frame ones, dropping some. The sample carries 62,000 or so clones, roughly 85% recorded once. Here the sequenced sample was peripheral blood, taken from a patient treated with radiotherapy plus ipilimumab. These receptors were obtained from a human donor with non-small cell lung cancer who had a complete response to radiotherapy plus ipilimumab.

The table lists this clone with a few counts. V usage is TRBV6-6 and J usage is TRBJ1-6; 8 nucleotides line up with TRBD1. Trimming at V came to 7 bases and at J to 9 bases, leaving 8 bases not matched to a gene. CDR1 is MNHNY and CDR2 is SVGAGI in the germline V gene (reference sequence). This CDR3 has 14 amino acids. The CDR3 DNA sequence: TGTGCCAGCAACCAGGGGGCGACTACTTCACCCCTCCACTTT. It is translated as CASNQGATTSPLHF.

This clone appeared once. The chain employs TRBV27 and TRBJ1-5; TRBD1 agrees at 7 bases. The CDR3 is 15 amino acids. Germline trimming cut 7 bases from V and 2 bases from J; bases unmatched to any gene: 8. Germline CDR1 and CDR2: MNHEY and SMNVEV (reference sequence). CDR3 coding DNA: TGTGCCAGCACCTCACGAGGGGGCGGCAATCAGCCCCAGCATTTT. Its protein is CASTSRGGGNQPQHF.

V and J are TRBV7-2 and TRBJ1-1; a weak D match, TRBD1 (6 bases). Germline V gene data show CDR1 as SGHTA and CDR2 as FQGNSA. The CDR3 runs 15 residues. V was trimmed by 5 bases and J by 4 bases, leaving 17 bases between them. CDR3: CASSLGGGSSTEAFF. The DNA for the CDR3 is TGTGCCAGCAGCCTAGGAGGGGGTTCGAGCACTGAAGCTTTCTTT.

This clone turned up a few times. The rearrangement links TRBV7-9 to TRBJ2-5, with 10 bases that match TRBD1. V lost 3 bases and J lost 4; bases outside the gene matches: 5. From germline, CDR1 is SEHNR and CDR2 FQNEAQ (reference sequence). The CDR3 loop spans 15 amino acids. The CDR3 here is CASSLGGQGTETQYF. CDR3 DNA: TGTGCCAGCAGCTTGGGGGGACAGGGGACAGAGACCCAGTACTTC.

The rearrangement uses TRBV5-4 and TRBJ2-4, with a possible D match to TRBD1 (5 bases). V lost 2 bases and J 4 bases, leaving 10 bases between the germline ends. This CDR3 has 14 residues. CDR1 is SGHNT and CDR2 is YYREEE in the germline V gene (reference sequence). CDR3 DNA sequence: TGTGCCAGCAGCTTAGGGGCGGTGAAAAACATTCAGTACTTC. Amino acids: CASSLGAVKNIQYF.

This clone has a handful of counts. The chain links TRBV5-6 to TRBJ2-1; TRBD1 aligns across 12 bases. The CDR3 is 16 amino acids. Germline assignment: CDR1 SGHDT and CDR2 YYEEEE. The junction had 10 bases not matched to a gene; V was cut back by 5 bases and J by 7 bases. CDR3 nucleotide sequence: TGTGCCAGCAGTCCCGTTGGGACAGGGGGCCGGAATGAGCAGTTCTTC. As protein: CASSPVGTGGRNEQFF.

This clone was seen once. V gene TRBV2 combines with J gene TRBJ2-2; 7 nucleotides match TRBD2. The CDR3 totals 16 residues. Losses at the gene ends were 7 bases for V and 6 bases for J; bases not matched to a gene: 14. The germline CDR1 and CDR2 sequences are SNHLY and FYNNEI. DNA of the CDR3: TGTGCCAGCAAGCCCGACCGGGACTATTACCCCGGGGAGCTGTTTTTT. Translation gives CASKPDRDYYPGELFF.

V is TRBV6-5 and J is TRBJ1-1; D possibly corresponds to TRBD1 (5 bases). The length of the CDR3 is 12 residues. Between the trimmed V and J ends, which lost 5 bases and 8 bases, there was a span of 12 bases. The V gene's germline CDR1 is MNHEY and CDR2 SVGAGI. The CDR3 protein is CASSRDGFEAFF. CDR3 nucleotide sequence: TGTGCCAGCAGTCGGGACGGTTTCGAAGCTTTCTTT.

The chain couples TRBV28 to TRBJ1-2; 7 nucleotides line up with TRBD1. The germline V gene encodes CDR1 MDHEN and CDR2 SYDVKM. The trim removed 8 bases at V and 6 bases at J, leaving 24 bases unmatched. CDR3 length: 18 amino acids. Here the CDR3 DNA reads TGTGCCAGCTGTCGAACTACACAAGGGGGCGCTTCAAGACATGGCTACACCTTC. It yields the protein CASCRTTQGGASRHGYTF.